The 21 T cell receptor beta chains presented below share a single source sample, sequenced in a study of T cells expressing NK-cell markers. With the 5' RACE reads reprocessed, TCRdb shows one record per CDR3 protein and no DNA. The sample's table shows about 160,000 distinct CDR3 sequences. The sequenced sample was blood T cells: a sorted CD56 or NKG2C T cell subset, CD4+ or CD8+ T cells, or bulk PBMC T cells (not recorded which). These receptors were obtained from a man aged 18-70 years in good health.

The chain combines TRBV6-1 with TRBJ2-7. CDR3 size: 14 residues. Germline V gene data show CDR1 as MNHNS and CDR2 as SASEGT. CDR3 region: CASSGAAYSYEQYF.

This rearrangement joins TRBV19 to TRBJ2-1. The germline V gene has CDR1 LNHDA and CDR2 SQIVND (reference sequence). This CDR3 comprises 13 residues. The chain's CDR3 is CASNEGVSSGQFF.

V gene TRBV5-1 combines with J gene TRBJ1-6; no DNA is available, so the TRBD1 call from TCRdb remains unchecked. This CDR3 has 18 amino acids. Germline lookup yields CDR1 SGHRS and CDR2 YFSETQ. The CDR3 region is CASSLDRGINEVASPLHF.

The chain has TRBV3-1 and TRBJ1-2. Germline CDR1 is LGHDT and CDR2 is YNNKEL (reference sequence). The CDR3 is 19 residues long. The CDR3 sequence is CASSQPASSGMRGHYGYTF.

The chain combines TRBV5-1 with TRBJ2-7; TCRdb lists TRBD2, though no DNA is available to test this call. CDR3 size: 16 residues. Germline V gene lookup returns CDR1 SGHRS and CDR2 YFSETQ. CDR3 sequence reads: CASRGTSGGYRREQYF.

The chain employs TRBV2 and TRBJ2-7; no DNA is available, so the TRBD2 call from TCRdb remains unchecked. This CDR3 is 14 amino acids long. Germline-derived CDR1 and CDR2 are SNHLY and FYNNEI. The CDR3 reads CASTSGGGPYEQYF.

This rearrangement joins TRBV30 to TRBJ2-1; there is no DNA to check the TCRdb D call of TRBD2. The CDR3 sequence is 15 residues long. The V gene's germline CDR1 is GTSNPN and CDR2 SVGIG (reference sequence). The CDR3 is CAWSDGLAGGNEQFF.

The chain's CDR3 is CSASTSDLPTDTQYF. The V gene is TRBV20-1, the J gene TRBJ2-3; the D call of TRBD2 rests on TCRdb alone, since no DNA is present to check it. This CDR3 region has 15 residues. Germline CDR1 and CDR2: DFQATT and SNEGSKA (reference sequence).

V usage is TRBV5-6 and J usage is TRBJ2-1. This CDR3 region has 13 residues. CDR1 and CDR2 from the germline V gene are SGHDT and YYEEEE. The CDR3 here is CASFGRSYNEQFF.

This rearrangement joins TRBV4-1 to TRBJ1-5; the TRBD1 assignment by TCRdb is unverifiable without DNA. The germline V gene has CDR1 MGHRA and CDR2 YSYEKL. The CDR3 sequence is 15 residues long. The CDR3 protein is CASSPTGGSYQPQHF.

V and J are TRBV20-1 and TRBJ1-6; TCRdb outputs TRBD1, but without DNA this stays unchecked. CDR3 length: 16 amino acids. The germline gives CDR1 DFQATT, CDR2 SNEGSKA (reference sequence). CDR3 loop: CSAPIDRPRPYSPLHF.

This chain connects TRBV20-1 to TRBJ2-7. This CDR3 has 14 residues. CDR1 is DFQATT and CDR2 is SNEGSKA in the germline V gene (reference sequence). CDR3 in amino acids: CSARIRVTSYEQYF.

The chain joins TRBV6-2 or TRBV6-3 to TRBJ2-7; the D call of TRBD1 rests on TCRdb alone, since no DNA is present to check it. The CDR3 totals 15 residues. CDR1 and CDR2 from the germline V gene are MNHEY and SVGEGT. CDR3 protein: CASKPNPGASYEQYF.

The chain couples TRBV5-1 to TRBJ2-1; TCRdb proposes TRBD2, but this gene call is untestable without DNA. Germline CDR1 and CDR2: SGHRS and YFSETQ. The CDR3 is 17 amino acids. CDR3 loop: CASSKGLAGSDFNEQFF.

The chain uses TRBV4-2 and TRBJ2-1; TCRdb lists TRBD1, though no DNA is available to test this call. Germline CDR1 reads LGHNA; CDR2 reads YNFKEQ. This CDR3 has 15 residues. CDR3: CASSPAGATWDEQFF.

The chain carries TRBV4-2 and TRBJ1-4; TCRdb reports TRBD1, a call that lacks DNA to check it against. The germline V gene encodes CDR1 LGHNA and CDR2 YNFKEQ. The CDR3 is 16 amino acids. The CDR3 loop reads CASRRSGGAFDEKLFF.

V gene TRBV5-6 combines with J gene TRBJ2-2. The CDR3 totals 11 residues. Germline V CDR1 and CDR2: SGHDT, YYEEEE. CDR3 in amino acids: CASRNGGELFF. The full variable domain, rest sourced from reference TRBV5-6 and TRBJ2-2, is DAGVTQSPTHLIKTRGQQVTLRCSPKSGHDTVSWYQQALGQGPQFIFQYYEEEERQRGNFPDRFSGHQFPNYSSELNVNALLLGDSALYLCASRNGGELFFGEGSRLTVL.

V gene TRBV3-1 combines with J gene TRBJ1-4. The V gene's germline CDR1 is LGHDT and CDR2 YNNKEL (reference sequence). The CDR3 length is 15 residues. This CDR3 is CASSQEGWMGEKLFF.

CDR3 amino acids: CASRLGPFGPYEQYF. This rearrangement joins TRBV12-2 to TRBJ2-7. TRBV12-2 is a pseudogene segment. CDR3 length: 15 amino acids.

This rearrangement joins TRBV7-9 to TRBJ1-5. Germline V gene lookup returns CDR1 SEHNR and CDR2 FQNEAQ (reference sequence). The CDR3 length is 14 residues. The CDR3 here is CASSLSSMDQPQHF.

The chain couples TRBV25-1 to TRBJ2-3; TCRdb gives TRBD2 as the D gene, but with no DNA this cannot be confirmed. The CDR3 totals 12 residues. The germline V gene encodes CDR1 MGHDK and CDR2 SYGVNS. The CDR3 loop reads CASGLAFDTQYF. The entire variable domain, with the rest obtained from reference TRBV25-1 and TRBJ2-3, is as follows: EADIYQTPRYLVIGTGKKITLECSQTMGHDKMYWYQQDPGMELHLIHYSYGVNSTEKGDLSSESTVSRIRTEHFPLTLESARPSHTSQYLCASGLAFDTQYFGPGTRLTVL.